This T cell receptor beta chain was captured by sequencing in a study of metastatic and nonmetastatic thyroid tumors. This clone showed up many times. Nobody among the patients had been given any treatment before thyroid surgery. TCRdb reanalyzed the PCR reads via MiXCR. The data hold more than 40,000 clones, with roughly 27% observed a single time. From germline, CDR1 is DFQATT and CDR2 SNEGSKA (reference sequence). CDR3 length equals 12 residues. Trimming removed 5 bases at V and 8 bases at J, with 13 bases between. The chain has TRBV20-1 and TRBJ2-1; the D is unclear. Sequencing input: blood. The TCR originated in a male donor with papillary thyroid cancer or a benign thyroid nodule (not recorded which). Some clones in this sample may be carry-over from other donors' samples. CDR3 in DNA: TGCAGTGCTGGTCCCCCGGCCGATGAGCAGTTCTTC. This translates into CSAGPPADEQFF.